The sequence of this T cell receptor beta chain was determined in a study of blood T cell repertoires in COVID-19. Germline-derived CDR1 and CDR2 are SGHTA and FQGNSA. CDR3 length equals 15 residues. V dropped 2 bases and J dropped 4; count of bases not matched to a gene: 3. Sequenced by immunoSEQ multiplex PCR; TCRdb stores in-frame clones only, minus some. The sample lists roughly 300,000 clones, around 83% occurring once. The chain carries TRBV7-2 and TRBJ2-2, with 8 bases aligning to TRBD1. The clonotype comes from a woman in her fifties or sixties with acute or convalescent COVID-19. Sequencing was performed on peripheral blood. This CDR3 is CASSLYTGGTGELFF. Here the CDR3 DNA reads TGTGCCAGCAGCTTATACACAGGGGGCACCGGGGAGCTGTTTTTT. The full variable domain, with the rest looked up from reference TRBV7-2 and TRBJ2-2, is GAGVSQSPSNKVTEKGKDVELRCDPISGHTALYWYRQSLGQGLEFLIYFQGNSAPDKSGLPSDRFSAERTGGSVSTLTIQRTQQEDSAVYLCASSLYTGGTGELFFGEGSRLTVL.